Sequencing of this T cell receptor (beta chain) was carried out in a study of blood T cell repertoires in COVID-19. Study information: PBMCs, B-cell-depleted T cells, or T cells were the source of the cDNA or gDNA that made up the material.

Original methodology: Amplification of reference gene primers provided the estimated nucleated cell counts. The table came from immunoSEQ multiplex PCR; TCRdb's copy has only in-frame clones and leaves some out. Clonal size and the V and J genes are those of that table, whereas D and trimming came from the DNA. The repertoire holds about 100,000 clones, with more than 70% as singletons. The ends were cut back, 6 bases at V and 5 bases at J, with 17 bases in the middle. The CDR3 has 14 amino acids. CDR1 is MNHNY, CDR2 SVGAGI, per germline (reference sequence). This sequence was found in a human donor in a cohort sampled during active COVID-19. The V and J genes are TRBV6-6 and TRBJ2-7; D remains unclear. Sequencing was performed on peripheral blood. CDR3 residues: CASSPGGRLHEQYF. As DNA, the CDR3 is TGTGCCAGCAGCCCCGGTGGGCGCCTCCACGAGCAGTACTTC.